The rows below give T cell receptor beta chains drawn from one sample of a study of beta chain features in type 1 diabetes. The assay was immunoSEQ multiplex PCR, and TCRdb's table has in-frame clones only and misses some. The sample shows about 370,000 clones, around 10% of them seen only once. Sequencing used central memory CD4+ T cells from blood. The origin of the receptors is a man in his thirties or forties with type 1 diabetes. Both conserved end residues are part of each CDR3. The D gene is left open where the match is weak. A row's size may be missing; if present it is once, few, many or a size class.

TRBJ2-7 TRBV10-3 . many TGTGCCATCAGTGAGAACGACGAGCAGTACTTC CAISENDEQYF
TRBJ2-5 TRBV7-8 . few TGTGCCAGCAGCCCCAGGGCCGAGACCCAGTACTTC CASSPRAETQYF
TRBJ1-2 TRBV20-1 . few TGCAGTGCTAATATGGGCTATGGCTACACCTTC CSANMGYGYTF
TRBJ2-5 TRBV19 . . TGTGCCAGTAGTTCCCAAGGGGTCCAAGAGACCCAGTACTTC CASSSQGVQETQYF
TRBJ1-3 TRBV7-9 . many TGTGCCAGCAGCTTAGCGGTTCGTTGGGGGGCTGGAAACACCATATATTTT CASSLAVRWGAGNTIYF
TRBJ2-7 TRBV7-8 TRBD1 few TGTGCCAGCAGCTTTCCCGTCCAGGGGGAAAGACCTGAGCAGTACTTC CASSFPVQGERPEQYF
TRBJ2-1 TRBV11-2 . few TGTGCCAGCAGCTTATCGGCCGAGCGGGTAAACAATGAGCAGTTCTTC CASSLSAERVNNEQFF
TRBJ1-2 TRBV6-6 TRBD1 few TGTGCCATCAGTGTCCCAGGAGGGGGCAATGACTATGGCTACACCTTC CAISVPGGGNDYGYTF
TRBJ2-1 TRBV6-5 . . TGTGCCAGCAGTTACCTACAGGGTTCAGGGAACAATGAGCAGTTCTTC CASSYLQGSGNNEQFF
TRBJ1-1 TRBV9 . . TGTGCCAGCAGTGATAGGGAAGGGCAGGTGTCTGAAGCTTTCTTT CASSDREGQVSEAFF
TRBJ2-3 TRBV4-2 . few TGTGCCAGCAGCCAAGCCACCGGGACACCGGGGACAGATACGCAGTATTTT CASSQATGTPGTDTQYF
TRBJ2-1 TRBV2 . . TGTGCCAGCAGTGACCCAGGCTACAATGAGCAGTTCTTC CASSDPGYNEQFF
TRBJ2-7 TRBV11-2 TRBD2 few TGTGCCAGCAGCGTAACTAGCGGGATTAGCTCCTACGAGCAGTACTTC CASSVTSGISSYEQYF
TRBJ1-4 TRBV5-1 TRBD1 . TGCGCCAGCAGCCCGGGGACAGGGGGGGCGGAGGAACTGTTTTTT CASSPGTGGAEELFF
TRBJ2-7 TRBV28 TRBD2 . TGTGCCAGCAGTTTGGTGGGGGGGACTCCCTACGAGCAGTACTTC CASSLVGGTPYEQYF